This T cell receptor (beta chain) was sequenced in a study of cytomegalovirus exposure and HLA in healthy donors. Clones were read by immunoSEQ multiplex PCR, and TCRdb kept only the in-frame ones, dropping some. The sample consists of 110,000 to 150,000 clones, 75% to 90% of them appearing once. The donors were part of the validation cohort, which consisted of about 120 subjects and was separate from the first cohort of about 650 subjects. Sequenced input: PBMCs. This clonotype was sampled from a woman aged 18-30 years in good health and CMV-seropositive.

CDR3 nucleotides: TGTGCCAGCAGTTTAAATCTCTACGAGCAGTACTTC. This codes for CASSLNLYEQYF. The chain recombines TRBV28 with TRBJ2-7; no clear D gene. V lost 2 bases and J 3 bases, leaving 5 bases between the germline ends. The CDR3 sequence is 12 residues long. Germline values: CDR1 MDHEN, CDR2 SYDVKM. The complete variable domain, with remaining parts taken from reference TRBV28 and TRBJ2-7, reads DVKVTQSSRYLVKRTGEKVFLECVQDMDHENMFWYRQDPGLGLRLIYFSYDVKMKEKGDIPEGYSVSREKKERFSLILESASTNQTSMYLCASSLNLYEQYFGPGTRLTVT.